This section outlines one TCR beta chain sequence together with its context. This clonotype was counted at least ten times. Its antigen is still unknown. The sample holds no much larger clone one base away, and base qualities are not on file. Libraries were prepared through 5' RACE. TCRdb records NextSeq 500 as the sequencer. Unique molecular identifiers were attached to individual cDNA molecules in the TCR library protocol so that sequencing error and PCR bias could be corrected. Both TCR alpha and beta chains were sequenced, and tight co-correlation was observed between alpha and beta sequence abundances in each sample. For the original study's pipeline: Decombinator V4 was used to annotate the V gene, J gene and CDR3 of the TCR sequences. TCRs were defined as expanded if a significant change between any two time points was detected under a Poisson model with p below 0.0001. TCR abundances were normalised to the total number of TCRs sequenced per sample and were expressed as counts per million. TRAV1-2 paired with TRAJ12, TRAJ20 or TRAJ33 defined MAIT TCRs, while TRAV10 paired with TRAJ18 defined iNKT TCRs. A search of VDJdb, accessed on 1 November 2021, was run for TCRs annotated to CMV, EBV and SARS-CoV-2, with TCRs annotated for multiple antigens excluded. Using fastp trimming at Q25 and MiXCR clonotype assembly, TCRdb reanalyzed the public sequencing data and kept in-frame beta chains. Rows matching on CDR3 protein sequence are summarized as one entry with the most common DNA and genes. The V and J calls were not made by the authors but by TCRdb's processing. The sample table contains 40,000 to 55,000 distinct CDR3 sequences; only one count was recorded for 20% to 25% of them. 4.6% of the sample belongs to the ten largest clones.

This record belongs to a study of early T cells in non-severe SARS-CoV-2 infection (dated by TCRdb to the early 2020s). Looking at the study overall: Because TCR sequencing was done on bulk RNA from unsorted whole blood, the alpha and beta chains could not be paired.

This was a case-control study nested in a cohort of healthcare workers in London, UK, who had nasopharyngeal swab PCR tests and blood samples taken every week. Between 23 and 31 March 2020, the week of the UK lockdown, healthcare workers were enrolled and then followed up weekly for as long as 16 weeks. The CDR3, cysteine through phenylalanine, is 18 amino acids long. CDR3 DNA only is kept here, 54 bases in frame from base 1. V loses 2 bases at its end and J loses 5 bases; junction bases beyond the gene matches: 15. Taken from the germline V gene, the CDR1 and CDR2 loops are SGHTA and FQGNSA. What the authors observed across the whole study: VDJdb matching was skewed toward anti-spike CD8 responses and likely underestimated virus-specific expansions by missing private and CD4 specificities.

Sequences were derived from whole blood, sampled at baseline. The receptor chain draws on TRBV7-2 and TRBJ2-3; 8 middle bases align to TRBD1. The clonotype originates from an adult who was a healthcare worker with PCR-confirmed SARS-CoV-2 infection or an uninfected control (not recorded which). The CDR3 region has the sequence CASSLTWWQGAIGDTQYF. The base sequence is TGTGCCAGCAGCTTAACGTGGTGGCAGGGGGCGATTGGAGATACGCAGTATTTT.